This TCR beta chain was identified in a study of PD-1 blockade in classical Hodgkin lymphoma (dated by TCRdb to the early 2020s). The study in broad terms: Nivolumab dosing was 3 mg/kg intravenously every 2 weeks, continuing until either disease progression or unacceptable toxicity. A peripheral blood immune signature of response to PD-1 blockade in classical Hodgkin lymphoma was defined using TCR beta sequencing and CyTOF. Broad study findings and their caveats: Trial patients with a complete response had baseline diversity similar to that of newly diagnosed patients, while partial responders and progressors had significantly lower diversity. Lower diversity was seen in patients whose nivolumab began less than 1 year after ASCT, and these patients were left out of later analyses so that immune reconstitution would not confound the results. By C4D1, a significant rise was seen in CD4+ TCR diversity but not in CD8+ TCR diversity (p=0.0027 vs p=0.16), and the rise was most apparent among complete responders (p=0.02). Only a single clinical trial cohort was studied, and what caused the repertoire differences, possibly disease activity or prior therapy, remained undefined. Newly diagnosed patients were reported to have lower baseline TCR diversity than healthy donors, and relapsed/refractory patients were reported to have lower baseline TCR diversity still.

Read against the paper, the sample's time point label means: cycle 4 day 1 (C4D1), after more than five weeks of nivolumab. All trial patients had relapsed after autologous stem cell transplantation, with cohorts A, B and C differing in prior brentuximab vedotin exposure. The trial cohort included 55 to 65 patients with relapsed/refractory classical Hodgkin lymphoma, and each patient had a best overall response of complete response, partial response or progressive disease. Single-agent nivolumab was administered to trial patients in the multi-cohort phase II CheckMate 205 trial. Best overall response was determined by an independent review committee according to the 2007 International Working Group response criteria. PBMCs from the trial were collected at three points: immediately before nivolumab initiation (C1D1), and during therapy at cycle 2 day 1 and cycle 4 day 1. Peripheral blood was collected in 8 mL Vacutainer Cell Preparation Tubes, from which PBMCs were isolated by centrifugation and then cryopreserved.

CDR1 is given as MDHEN and CDR2 as SYDVKM, both from the germline V gene. Trimming leaves V shorter by 5 bases and J shorter by 2 bases, with the junction holding 7 bases beyond the gene matches. The CDR3 sequence holds 15 residues, the cysteine and phenylalanine included. Only the CDR3 region is kept as DNA, spanning 45 bases read in frame from base 1. Genomic DNA was isolated using the Qiagen DNeasy kit from unsorted PBMCs as well as from negatively selected CD4+ and CD8+ fractions. Amplification of TCR beta CDR3 regions was done by immunoSEQ multiplex PCR with primers that anneal to V and J segments. A synthetic immune receptor repertoire was used to minimize amplification bias, and any remaining bias was removed computationally after sequencing. The authors' analysis ran thus. Repertoire diversity was quantified as the Shannon entropy index using custom Python scripts. Unsorted, CD4+ and CD8+ repertoires were analyzed separately, except for combined analyses in which CD4+ and CD8+ sequences were merged in silico. Clonal expansion was defined as a frequency increase of at least 2-fold after treatment compared with C1D1, and clones undetected at baseline were assigned a pseudocount of 0.5. Singleton clones were defined as clones with 0 or 1 copy at C1D1, and non-singleton clones were defined as clones with 2 or more copies. Clones expanded in unsorted samples were labelled as CD4+, CD8+ or unknown by matching protein sequences in sorted samples from the same patient. Wilcoxon tests on paired samples were used to test changes in diversity from C1D1 to C4D1. TCRdb limited this immuneACCESS table to in-frame rearrangements with V and J called. A share of clones is missing; checked studies link under half to unresolved V genes, and the rest is unexplained. Clonal size and the V and J genes are those of that table, whereas D and trimming came from the DNA. The sample table records tens of thousands of clones; around 64% of these occur just once. 2.5% to 3.5% of the sample is taken by the ten largest.

Note on this clone: Its specific antigen is unknown. No much larger clone is present one base from it, and per-base qualities are unavailable.

The material sequenced was peripheral blood mononuclear cells (PBMCs), taken before the fourth cycle of nivolumab. The chain couples TRBV28 to TRBJ2-3; 7 middle bases align to TRBD2. The clonotype was recovered from a human donor with classical Hodgkin lymphoma. The nucleotides read TGTGCCAGCAGTGCGCCGGGGACTACCACAGATACGCAGTATTTT. Its translation is CASSAPGTTTDTQYF.